This T cell receptor (beta chain) is drawn from a study of T cells in Graves' hyperthyroidism and ophthalmopathy. What was amplified from RNA transcripts were TCR beta CDR3 regions. In the first-round RT-PCR of the TCR CDR3, the HTBI primer set was used. One entry per CDR3 protein, called by TCRdb with MiXCR from the multiplex PCR reads. The profile shows about 640,000 distinct CDR3 sequences, roughly 46% of them singletons. Germline-derived CDR1 and CDR2 are SGDLS and YYNGEE. CDR3 size: 16 residues. Trimming took 4 bases from V and 3 from J, leaving 19 bases between them. The TCR comes from an adult man with Graves' disease, either hyperthyroidism or ophthalmopathy (not recorded which). The V gene is TRBV9, the J gene TRBJ1-2; D is ambiguous. Input material: peripheral blood or thyroid tissue (not recorded which). The CDR3 sequence: CASSQDGRGGHYGYTF. The CDR3 DNA is TGTGCCAGCAGCCAAGATGGGCGGGGAGGACACTATGGCTACACCTTC.